This T cell receptor (beta chain) was captured by sequencing in a study of cytomegalovirus exposure and HLA in healthy donors. Researchers ran the PCR with 60 Vbeta and 13 Jbeta primers. The assay was immunoSEQ multiplex PCR, and TCRdb's table has in-frame clones only and misses some. The sample gives around 150,000 clones, 75% to 85% of which show up once; roughly 7% is in the top ten. Germline CDR1 reads MGHRA; CDR2 reads YSYEKL. This CDR3 is built from 17 residues. The study's findings and limits: Presence/absence analyses took donor sequencing depth as roughly uniform. According to an earlier analysis, most TCR beta V segments yielded productive rearrangements about 87% or about 30% of the time.

Turning to this clone: Its antigen remains unidentified.

The sequenced sample was PBMCs. The chain uses TRBV4-1 and TRBJ2-5; D possibly corresponds to TRBD1 (5 bases). The J call may not be correct, given that the DNA end is closer to TRBJ2-7. The TCR was taken from a male donor in good health and CMV-seropositive. CDR3 sequence reads: CASSQEVGLPEKYEQYF. For the CDR3, the DNA is TGCGCCAGCAGCCAAGAGGTGGGGCTCCCGGAAAAGTACGAGCAGTACTTC.